Included here is one TCR beta chain sequence, with context. What it binds is not known. The time point here: patch test 2, 6 weeks after DPC sensitization. Treatment denoted: therapeutic diphenylcyclopropenone sensitization with weekly scalp DPC. Whole blood that had not been fractionated was the source of extracted total RNA. Trimming cost V 3 bases and J 7 bases, with 13 bases left between them. Germline values: CDR1 ENHRY, CDR2 SYGVKD. This CDR3 is built from 14 residues. This specimen comes from a study of human T cells and chemical hapten exposure. TCRdb re-called the RACE reads through MiXCR, storing one row per CDR3 protein. Found here are 330,000 or so distinct CDR3 sequences, just under 6.5% of them singletons; the top ten hold about 5.6%. Study observations and caveats: With alopecia, donors may have immune responses unlike healthy people's.

The material sequenced was whole blood, taken in connection with sensitization to the hapten diphenylcyclopropenone (DPC). J is TRBJ2-1 and V is TRBV10-3, with D tentatively TRBD1 (8 bases). The receptor's source is a woman aged 18-29 years with alopecia areata. Some clones in this sample may be carry-over from other donors' samples. CDR3 sequence (DNA): TGTGCCATCAGTGAAAACAGGGGGGGTAATGAGCAGTTCTTC. This sequence encodes CAISENRGGNEQFF.